Detailed here is one TCR beta chain. Cohort placement rested on clinical history that participants reported themselves. The protocol was immunoSEQ multiplex PCR, while the TCRdb copy is restricted to in-frame clones and leaves out a portion. The sample includes roughly 300,000 clones, 70% to 90% of them seen just once. The sample comes from a study of blood T cell repertoires in COVID-19. Study as a whole: In each case, the material was cDNA or gDNA derived from T cells, B-cell-depleted T cells, or PBMCs.

The source of this sequence is a woman in her twenties or thirties who had recovered from COVID-19. Sample: PBMCs or T cells enriched from blood (not recorded which).

The CDR3 loop is CASSSLAEQYF. The CDR3, as DNA: TGTGCCAGCAGCTCGCTAGCCGAGCAGTACTTC. The gene calls are TRBV5-5 and TRBJ2-7; D is possibly TRBD2 (5 bases). Germline V gene sequence: CDR1 SGHKS, CDR2 YYEKEE (reference sequence). Deletions cut 3 bases from V and 6 bases from J, with 7 bases between. The CDR3 consists of 11 residues.